This T cell receptor beta chain was captured by sequencing in a study of T cell changes during pregnancy in multiple sclerosis. Per the germline V gene, CDR1 is SGHRS and CDR2 is YFSETQ. The CDR3 runs to 16 residues. Trimming took off 1 base at V and 0 bases at J, with 13 bases between the two ends. TCRdb's copy holds only in-frame clones and misses some; the assay was immunoSEQ multiplex PCR. The sample records 60,000 to 85,000 clones, roughly 92% being singletons. The TCR sequence derives from a female donor in good health, enrolled as a control in a pregnancy study. This material consisted of peripheral blood, taken after pregnancy. The chain is built from TRBV5-1 and TRBJ1-2, with D maybe TRBD1 (5 bases). DNA for the CDR3: TGCGCCAGCAGCTTGCATGTGCCCAGGGCTAACTATGGCTACACCTTC. Translating gives CASSLHVPRANYGYTF. Full variable domain (rest looked up from reference TRBV5-1 and TRBJ1-2): KAGVTQTPRYLIKTRGQQVTLSCSPISGHRSVSWYQQTPGQGLQFLFEYFSETQRNKGNFPGRFSGRQFSNSRSEMNVSTLELGDSALYLCASSLHVPRANYGYTFGSGTRLTVV.